This T cell receptor beta chain was recovered during a study of blood T cell repertoires in COVID-19 (dated by TCRdb to about 2020). As for the study more broadly: Collaborator samples came from the United States, Italy and Spain and covered acute and convalescent phases of COVID-19. The prospective study material was composed of cDNA or gDNA derived from T cells, B-cell-depleted T cells, or PBMCs. The dataset comprised deeply sampled blood TCRbeta repertoires from subjects exposed to, actively infected with, or recovered from COVID-19. The repertoires were released in a freely available public database intended as a resource for research on the immune response to SARS-CoV-2. Samples were obtained from the ongoing ImmuneRACE study (first 160 participants) and from over 1,000 subjects provided by 6 global collaborators. The sample metadata nearly always contained a de-identified subject ID, COVID-19 status, age in years and sex. Where available, HLA class I and class II types were obtained from metadata supplied by the sample provider rather than from assay-based typing.

This clone was counted between two and nine times. Its antigen is currently not known. There are no base qualities to consult, and no much larger clone falls within one base. Overall results and qualifications from the work: The quantity of clinical and demographic metadata differed by source and by participant and was supplied without curation.

TCRbeta CDR3 regions were amplified from genomic DNA using the immunoSEQ Assay, a bias-controlled multiplex PCR. As for how the authors treated the data: The number of nucleated cells in each sample was estimated by amplification of reference gene primers within the assay. To quantify the absolute abundance of each unique TCRbeta CDR3 rearrangement, sequence reads were collapsed and filtered. Productive Simpson clonality was computed per sample as the square root of Simpson's diversity index over productive rearrangements. In TCRdb, the immuneACCESS table is reduced to in-frame sequences with V and J assigned. These tables do not hold every clone; where another copy was compared, an unresolved V gene accounts for under half, and the others remain unexplained. For V, J and clone size, that table is used; D and trimming come from the DNA. This sample has 410,000 or so clones in its table, and about nine tenths of those were observed once. The ten biggest clones cover 1.4% of the sample.

The collaborating institutions used their own protocols to collect whole blood in K2EDTA tubes. For TCRbeta analysis, collaborators shipped samples in one of three forms: frozen whole blood, isolated PBMCs, or DNA extracted from either of those sample types. Sequencing input: peripheral blood. The receptor was isolated from a woman aged 25 to 45 with active or convalescent COVID-19.

CDR3 sequence: CASRDSVNTEAFF. The DNA sequence is given as TGTGCCAGCAGGGACAGCGTGAACACTGAAGCTTTCTTT. In this chain, TRBV27 is recombined with TRBJ1-1; 6 matching bases give a weak D call of TRBD1. The junction shows trimming of 6 bases on V and 0 bases on J, plus 8 bases between the germline ends. Including cysteine and phenylalanine, the CDR3 has 13 amino acids. Solely the CDR3 DNA is kept, with 39 bases framed from the first base. The germline V gene (reference sequence) gives CDR1 as MNHEY and CDR2 as SMNVEV.